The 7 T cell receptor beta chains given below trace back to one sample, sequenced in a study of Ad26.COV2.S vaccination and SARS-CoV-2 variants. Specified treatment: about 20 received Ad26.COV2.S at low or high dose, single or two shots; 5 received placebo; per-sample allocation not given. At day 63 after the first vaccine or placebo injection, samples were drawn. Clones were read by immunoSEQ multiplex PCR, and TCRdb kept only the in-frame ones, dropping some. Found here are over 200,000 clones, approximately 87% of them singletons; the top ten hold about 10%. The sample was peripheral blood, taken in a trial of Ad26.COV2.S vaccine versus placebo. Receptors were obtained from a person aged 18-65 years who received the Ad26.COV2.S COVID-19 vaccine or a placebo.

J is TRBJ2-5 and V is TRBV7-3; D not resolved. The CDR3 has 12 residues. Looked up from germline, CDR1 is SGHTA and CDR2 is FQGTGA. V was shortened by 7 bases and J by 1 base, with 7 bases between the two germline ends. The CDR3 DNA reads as TGTGCCAGCACCCAGCTCCAAGAGACCCAGTACTTC. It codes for CASTQLQETQYF.

For the CDR3, the DNA is TGTGCCAGCAGCTACCTTAGCGGGGGGGCCGGTGAGACCCAGTACTTC. Translated, it gives CASSYLSGGAGETQYF. The gene calls are TRBV7-2 and TRBJ2-5; 11 bases are a match to TRBD2. Losses at the gene ends were 4 bases for V and 5 bases for J; bases not matched to a gene: 9. CDR1 SGHTA and CDR2 FQGNSA come from the germline V gene. CDR3 size: 16 residues.

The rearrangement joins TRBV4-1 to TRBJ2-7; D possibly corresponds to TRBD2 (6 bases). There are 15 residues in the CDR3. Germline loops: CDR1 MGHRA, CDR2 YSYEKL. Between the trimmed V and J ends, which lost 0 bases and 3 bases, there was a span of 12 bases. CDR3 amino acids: CASSQDFRGSYEQYF. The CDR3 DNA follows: TGCGCCAGCAGCCAAGATTTCCGGGGGAGCTACGAGCAGTACTTC.

CDR3 amino acids: CASSVADSNIQYF. The DNA for the CDR3 is TGTGCCAGCAGCGTAGCTGATTCGAACATTCAGTACTTC. The chain links TRBV9 to TRBJ2-4; D uncertain. Germline assignment: CDR1 SGDLS and CDR2 YYNGEE. This CDR3 region has 13 residues. With 0 bases removed from V and 7 bases from J, the gap between germline ends came to 8 bases.

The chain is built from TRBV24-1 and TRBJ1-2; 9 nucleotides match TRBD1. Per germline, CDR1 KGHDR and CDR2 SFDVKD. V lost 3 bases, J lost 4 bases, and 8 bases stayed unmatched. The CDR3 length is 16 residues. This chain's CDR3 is CATSDMGQGDIYGYTF. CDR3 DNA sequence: TGTGCCACCAGTGATATGGGACAGGGTGATATCTATGGCTACACCTTC.

CDR3 sequence: CAWSSVGVYEQYF. The CDR3 DNA follows: TGTGCCTGGAGTTCGGTAGGGGTCTACGAGCAGTACTTC. The chain carries TRBV30 and TRBJ2-7; tentative D call: TRBD1 (5 bases). This CDR3 is built from 13 residues. The V end was cut by 2 bases, the J end by 3 bases, with 11 bases between. CDR1 and CDR2 from the germline V gene are GTSNPN and SVGIG (reference sequence).

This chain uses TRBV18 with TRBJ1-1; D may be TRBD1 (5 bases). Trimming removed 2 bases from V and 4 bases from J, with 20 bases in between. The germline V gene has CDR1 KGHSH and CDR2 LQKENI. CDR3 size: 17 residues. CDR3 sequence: CASSPGRSGGAGTEAFF. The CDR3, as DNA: TGTGCCAGCTCACCAGGAAGATCTGGAGGGGCGGGCACTGAAGCTTTCTTT. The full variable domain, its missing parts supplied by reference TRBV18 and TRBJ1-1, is NAGVMQNPRHLVRRRGQEARLRCSPMKGHSHVYWYRQLPEEGLKFMVYLQKENIIDESGMPKERFSAEFPKEGPSILRIQQVVRGDSAAYFCASSPGRSGGAGTEAFFGQGTRLTVV.